This T cell receptor (beta chain) emerged from a study of technical replicates of blood from a few donors. Measured with immunoSEQ multiplex PCR; TCRdb has only the in-frame clones, and not every one. The sample has 75,000 to 90,000 clones, over 85% seen once; the top ten hold approximately 0.25%. V gave up 0 bases and J gave up 7 bases, with 10 bases separating them. The germline gives CDR1 GTSNPN, CDR2 SVGIG (reference sequence). This CDR3 region has 13 residues. Sequenced input: T cells isolated from PBMCs. The TCR comes from a human donor in good health. V usage is TRBV30 and J usage is TRBJ1-5, with D possibly matching TRBD1 (6 bases). The CDR3 region has the DNA TGTGCCTGGAGTGTACAGGGAAGACAGCCCCAGCATTTT. Its translation is CAWSVQGRQPQHF.